The 24 T cell receptor beta chains below all came from one sample that was sequenced in a study of cytotoxic CD8 clonotypes in ibrutinib-treated CLL (dated by TCRdb to the early 2020s). Preparation of the library involved the immunoSEQ multiplex PCR assay. This is the immuneACCESS table as TCRdb keeps it, with only in-frame sequences that have V and J called. A part of the clones is gone; compared with another copy, unresolved V genes explain less than half, and the rest is unexplained. Present in this sample are some 140,000 clones, approximately 90% of which were seen just once. The ten largest clones represent 11% of the sample. The time point label of this sample denotes: 12 months on ibrutinib. The sample here was PBMCs, taken after 12 months of ibrutinib treatment. Every receptor here comes from a human donor with chronic lymphocytic leukemia.

In its sample, this clone was seen once. The V gene is TRBV6-6, the J gene TRBJ2-7; D gene unclear. V was cut by 5 bases and J by 4 bases, with 9 bases left in between. Germline CDR1 MNHNY, CDR2 SVGAGI (reference sequence). The length of the CDR3 is 12 residues. The CDR3 nucleotides read TGTGCCAGCAGTCCAACGAGTTACGAGCAGTACTTC. Protein sequence: CASSPTSYEQYF.

The CDR3 DNA sequence: TGCGCCAGCAGTCAATCGCGGGAGGGTCTCTCTGGAAACACCATATATTTT. The encoded protein is CASSQSREGLSGNTIYF. The chain is built from TRBV23-1 and TRBJ1-3; D gene unclear. TRBV23-1 is labeled an ORF, and its function is uncertain. With 0 bases removed from V and 0 bases from J, the gap between germline ends came to 12 bases. This CDR3 spans 17 amino acids.

J is TRBJ1-4 and V is TRBV5-1; the match to TRBD1 covers 7 bases. The CDR3 spans 15 residues. V gave up 4 bases and J gave up 8 bases; unmatched junction bases: 11. Looked up from germline, CDR1 is SGHRS and CDR2 is YFSETQ. As DNA, the CDR3 is TGCGCCAGCAGCCCGGGGGACAGCGGAAACGAAAAACTGTTTTTT. Amino acid sequence: CASSPGDSGNEKLFF. The full variable domain, in which reference TRBV5-1 and TRBJ1-4 provide the parts outside the CDR3, is KAGVTQTPRYLIKTRGQQVTLSCSPISGHRSVSWYQQTPGQGLQFLFEYFSETQRNKGNFPGRFSGRQFSNSRSEMNVSTLELGDSALYLCASSPGDSGNEKLFFGSGTQLSVL.

The CDR3 protein is CASSGRRYQETQYF. The CDR3 DNA sequence: TGTGCCAGCAGTGGTAGGAGGTACCAAGAGACCCAGTACTTC. V is TRBV2 and J is TRBJ2-5, with TRBD2 as a possible D gene (5 bases). With 4 bases removed from V and 0 bases from J, the gap between germline ends came to 9 bases. The CDR3 length is 14 residues. The germline V gene encodes CDR1 SNHLY and CDR2 FYNNEI.

The rearrangement joins TRBV29-1 to TRBJ2-1; 7 nucleotides line up with TRBD2. Looked up from germline, CDR1 is SQVTM and CDR2 is ANQGSEA. Trimming at V came to 6 bases and at J to 5 bases, leaving 10 bases not matched to a gene. CDR3 length: 14 residues. CDR3 DNA sequence: TGCAGCGTGCTCGGAGGGGAGGGTCACAATGAGCAGTTCTTC. Its translation: CSVLGGEGHNEQFF.

The chain links TRBV27 to TRBJ1-1, with D maybe TRBD1 (5 bases). CDR1 and CDR2 from the germline V gene are MNHEY and SMNVEV (reference sequence). The CDR3 is made up of 15 amino acids. V gave up 7 bases and J gave up 0 bases, with 15 bases separating them. The DNA of the CDR3 is TGTGCCAGCAAGTCGGCGGTAGGGGTGAACACTGAAGCTTTCTTT. Protein: CASKSAVGVNTEAFF.

This clone was counted once. The chain links TRBV28 to TRBJ1-4; no clear D gene. The CDR3 runs to 11 residues. The V and J ends lost 2 bases and 8 bases respectively, with 3 bases between them. Germline CDR1 reads MDHEN; CDR2 reads SYDVKM. The CDR3 DNA is TGTGCCAGCAGTTTAGGAGAAAAACTGTTTTTT. Translating it yields CASSLGEKLFF.

The CDR3: CASSLWRIAGYNEQFF. The CDR3 DNA follows: TGTGCCAGCAGTTTATGGAGAATAGCGGGATACAATGAGCAGTTCTTC. The rearrangement links TRBV28 to TRBJ2-1, with 8 bases aligning to TRBD2. The CDR3 sequence is 16 residues long. V shed 0 bases and J 4 bases; nucleotides not matched to a gene: 5. CDR1 and CDR2 from the germline V gene are MDHEN and SYDVKM.

The rearrangement joins TRBV7-2 to TRBJ2-4; maybe TRBD1 (5 bases). Germline V gene sequence: CDR1 SGHTA, CDR2 FQGNSA. The CDR3 consists of 16 residues. The V gene lost 2 bases and the J gene lost 1 base, with 12 bases spanning the gap. This chain's CDR3 is CASSLNAGMAKNIQYF. The DNA of the CDR3 is TGTGCCAGCAGCTTAAATGCAGGGATGGCCAAAAACATTCAGTACTTC. The variable domain in full, with the rest retrieved from reference TRBV7-2 and TRBJ2-4, is GAGVSQSPSNKVTEKGKDVELRCDPISGHTALYWYRQSLGQGLEFLIYFQGNSAPDKSGLPSDRFSAERTGGSVSTLTIQRTQQEDSAVYLCASSLNAGMAKNIQYFGAGTRLSVL.

V usage is TRBV7-9 and J usage is TRBJ2-7; 11 positions agree with TRBD2. The CDR3 has 15 amino acids. Germline V CDR1 and CDR2: SEHNR, FQNEAQ (reference sequence). Trimming took 1 base from V and 3 from J; bases not matched to a gene: 2. The CDR3 protein is CASSLGTSGSYEQYF. The CDR3 DNA reads as TGTGCCAGCAGCTTAGGCACTAGCGGGAGCTACGAGCAGTACTTC.

The J gene is TRBJ2-1, the V gene TRBV15, with 8 bases fitting TRBD2. The germline V gene encodes CDR1 LNHNV and CDR2 YYDKDF (reference sequence). Germline trimming cut 6 bases from V and 8 bases from J; bases unmatched to any gene: 6. CDR3 length equals 13 residues. The CDR3 sequence is CATRGTRIHEQFF. CDR3 nucleotides: TGTGCCACCAGAGGGACTAGGATCCATGAGCAGTTCTTC.

This sequence joins TRBV10-3 and TRBJ1-5; 8 nucleotides agree with TRBD1. The germline V gene encodes CDR1 ENHRY and CDR2 SYGVKD. V was pared by 3 bases and J by 4 bases, with 5 bases of the junction left unmatched. This CDR3 is 15 amino acids long. Written as DNA, the CDR3 is TGTGCCATCAGTGAAGACGGACAGGGAAATCAGCCCCAGCATTTT. It encodes CAISEDGQGNQPQHF.

The V and J genes are TRBV27 and TRBJ1-4; 8 bases agree with TRBD1. The germline V gene has CDR1 MNHEY and CDR2 SMNVEV (reference sequence). This CDR3 has 13 amino acids. V shed 6 bases and J 5 bases; nucleotides not matched to a gene: 2. The CDR3 is CASRNRGNEKLFF. In DNA, the CDR3 is TGTGCCAGCAGGAACAGGGGGAATGAAAAACTGTTTTTT.

In the case of this clone: One junction end disagrees with the germline gene, perhaps due to a read error. This chain links TRBV7-7 with TRBJ2-5, with unresolved D. CDR1 and CDR2 from the germline V gene are SSHAT and FNYEAQ (reference sequence). This CDR3 spans 13 amino acids. As DNA, the CDR3 is TGTGCTAGCAGCTTAAGCTGGGAAGAGACCCAGTACTTC. Protein product: CASSLSWEETQYF.

The CDR3 loop reads CASSLDLWGGSRTTNYEQYF. The CDR3 DNA reads TGTGCCAGCAGCTTAGATCTATGGGGGGGTAGTAGGACTACAAATTACGAGCAGTACTTC. The chain couples TRBV11-2 to TRBJ2-7; TRBD2 matches at 7 bases. CDR3 length: 20 amino acids. The ends lost 0 bases at V and 4 bases at J; junction bases unmatched: 21. Looked up from germline, CDR1 is SGHAT and CDR2 is FQNNGV.

The chain uses TRBV19 and TRBJ2-5; the match to TRBD2 covers 9 bases. This CDR3 spans 14 amino acids. The germline V gene has CDR1 LNHDA and CDR2 SQIVND (reference sequence). The J segment lost 5 bases and the V segment lost 6 bases, leaving 7 bases of the junction unmatched. Here the CDR3 reads CASRREGRSETQYF. The DNA for the CDR3 is TGTGCCAGTAGGCGGGAGGGCCGCTCGGAGACCCAGTACTTC.

The chain carries TRBV28 and TRBJ1-1; the D gene is possibly TRBD1 (5 bases). Trimming shortened V by 10 bases and J by 0 bases, and 18 bases separated the two germline ends. This CDR3 has 15 amino acids. CDR1 is MDHEN and CDR2 is SYDVKM in the germline V gene. CDR3 loop: CAIRGRAPLNTEAFF. The CDR3 coding sequence is TGTGCCATACGGGGCAGGGCACCCTTGAACACTGAAGCTTTCTTT.

The chain combines TRBV6-1 with TRBJ1-2; D is perhaps TRBD1 (6 bases). There are 15 residues in the CDR3. V shed 1 base and J shed 7 bases, with 16 bases lying between them. Germline-derived CDR1 and CDR2 are MNHNS and SASEGT. CDR3 amino acids: CASSEGTEKGIGYTF. The DNA for the CDR3 is TGTGCCAGCAGTGAAGGGACAGAGAAGGGGATTGGCTACACCTTC.

Note on this clone: At one end, the junction sequence differs from germline, possibly due to a read error. The chain uses TRBV6-1 and TRBJ2-7; 12 nucleotides align to TRBD2. Germline CDR1 MNHNS, CDR2 SASEGT. The CDR3 extends over 19 amino acids. In DNA form, the CDR3 reads TGTGCCAGCAGTAAAGCAGGACTAGCGGGATTCTCCGTCGGGCTCGAGCAGTACTTC. Protein: CASSKAGLAGFSVGLEQYF.

The chain joins TRBV9 to TRBJ1-5; D not certain. The CDR3 is 14 amino acids. With 0 bases removed from V and 2 bases from J, the gap between germline ends came to 6 bases. CDR1 is SGDLS and CDR2 is YYNGEE in the germline V gene. The CDR3 sequence: CASSVEGGNQPQHF. The CDR3, as DNA: TGTGCCAGCAGCGTAGAAGGAGGCAATCAGCCCCAGCATTTT.

The gene calls are TRBV7-6 and TRBJ1-1; D may be TRBD1 (5 bases). CDR1 is SGHVS, CDR2 FNYEAQ, per germline. This CDR3 comprises 12 residues. Trimming stripped 4 bases from V and 7 bases from J, with 10 bases between. CDR3 sequence reads: CASSSLGGEAFF. DNA for the CDR3: TGTGCCAGCAGCTCCCTGGGGGGTGAAGCTTTCTTT.

The chain employs TRBV11-3 and TRBJ2-1; possibly TRBD2 for D (6 bases). V lost 3 bases to trimming and J lost 3 bases, with 6 bases between them. There are 13 residues in the CDR3. The germline V gene has CDR1 SGHNT and CDR2 YENEEA. The CDR3 reads CASSFSGYNEQFF. Written as DNA, the CDR3 is TGTGCCAGCAGCTTTAGCGGCTACAATGAGCAGTTCTTC.

CDR3 residues: CASSQMGTSGGHGELFF. DNA of the CDR3: TGTGCCAGCAGCCAAATGGGGACTAGCGGGGGACACGGGGAGCTGTTTTTT. V gene TRBV4-2 combines with J gene TRBJ2-2; 14 nucleotides agree with TRBD2. Trimming removed 2 bases from V and 7 bases from J; junction bases left unmatched: 6. Germline V gives CDR1 LGHNA, CDR2 YNFKEQ. The CDR3 has 17 residues.

This chain uses TRBV19 with TRBJ1-1; D remains ambiguous. V lost 1 base and J lost 1, with 10 bases in between. The CDR3 runs 15 residues. Germline CDR1 reads LNHDA; CDR2 reads SQIVND (reference sequence). CDR3 in amino acids: CASSIGTKANTEAFF. The CDR3, as DNA: TGTGCCAGTAGTATAGGAACAAAAGCGAACACTGAAGCTTTCTTT.